The 31 T cell receptor beta chains given below trace back to one sample, sequenced in a study of blood T cells in healthy people across ages. Using a J-beta primer mix together with a sample-barcoded 5' primer, a second PCR was run for roughly 7 to 12 cycles. From the 5' RACE reads, TCRdb called clonotypes with MiXCR, one entry per CDR3 protein. The sample holds more than 800,000 distinct CDR3 sequences, 40% to 45% seen once. The sample was blood. These receptors all stem from a woman aged 55-69 years in good health.

The genes are TRBV29-1 and TRBJ2-1; 13 positions agree with TRBD2. After removal of 6 bases from V and 6 bases from J, the junction contained 8 bases not matched to a gene. The CDR3 covers 15 residues. The germline CDR1 and CDR2 sequences are SQVTM and ANQGSEA. In DNA form, the CDR3 reads TGCAGCGTCTGGACTAGCGGGAGCCATTTCAATGAGCAGTTCTTC. Its translation: CSVWTSGSHFNEQFF.

There are a few counts of this clonotype. The chain recombines TRBV6-1 with TRBJ2-1, with TRBD2 identical over 8 bases. V dropped 5 bases and J dropped 7; count of bases not matched to a gene: 13. This CDR3 is built from 16 residues. Germline lookup yields CDR1 MNHNS and CDR2 SASEGT. The chain's CDR3 is CASSYPPLAGGNEQFF. CDR3 DNA: TGTGCCAGCAGTTATCCCCCCCTGGCGGGAGGTAATGAGCAGTTCTTC.

This clonotype was picked up a small number of times. V and J are TRBV5-1 and TRBJ2-7, with 7 bases lining up with TRBD1. The length of the CDR3 is 14 residues. Germline CDR1 SGHRS, CDR2 YFSETQ. The V and J ends lost 3 bases and 7 bases, in that order; junction bases with no gene match: 10. The CDR3 DNA reads TGCGCCAGCAGCTACACCGGGACAGCAGAAGAGCAGTACTTC. Its translation: CASSYTGTAEEQYF. Full variable domain (outside the CDR3, taken from reference TRBV5-1 and TRBJ2-7): KAGVTQTPRYLIKTRGQQVTLSCSPISGHRSVSWYQQTPGQGLQFLFEYFSETQRNKGNFPGRFSGRQFSNSRSEMNVSTLELGDSALYLCASSYTGTAEEQYFGPGTRLTVT.

This clonotype was observed a handful of times. The chain links TRBV6-5 to TRBJ1-2; the match to TRBD1 covers 7 bases. From germline, CDR1 is MNHEY and CDR2 SVGAGI. CDR3 length equals 13 residues. V lost 4 bases, J lost 7 bases, and 6 bases stayed unmatched. The CDR3 region is CASSSTGAGGYTF. The CDR3 DNA reads TGTGCCAGCAGTTCAACAGGGGCGGGTGGCTACACCTTC.

The chain couples TRBV5-1 to TRBJ1-4, with D tentatively TRBD1 (5 bases). The V and J ends lost 3 bases and 2 bases respectively, with 8 bases between them. This CDR3 has 14 residues. Germline CDR1 and CDR2: SGHRS and YFSETQ. CDR3 amino acids: CASSWDGTNEKLFF. The CDR3 bases are TGCGCCAGCAGCTGGGACGGGACTAATGAAAAACTGTTTTTT.

This clonotype was detected only a few times. The chain combines TRBV11-1 with TRBJ2-7; 8 bases align to TRBD1. Germline CDR1 is SGHAT and CDR2 is FQDESV (reference sequence). V shed 4 bases, J shed 4 bases, and the junction held 9 bases outside the gene matches. The CDR3 contains 15 residues. In DNA form, the CDR3 reads TGTGCCAGCAGCTCCAGGACAGGGATCCGATACGAGCAGTACTTC. It is translated as CASSSRTGIRYEQYF.

This clonotype was counted many times. A read error may be the cause here, since a much bigger clone is one base away. This chain uses TRBV7-8 with TRBJ1-5; no clear D gene. The CDR3 consists of 12 residues. Deletions cut 1 base from V and 6 bases from J, with 4 bases between. Germline V gene lookup returns CDR1 SGHVS and CDR2 FQNEAQ. In DNA, the CDR3 is TGTGCCAGCAGCTTAGGGGTTCAGCCCCAGCATTTT. This encodes CASSLGVQPQHF.

V is TRBV5-1 and J is TRBJ2-3, with D tentatively TRBD1 or TRBD2 (5 bases each). The CDR3 runs 15 residues. The V end lost 4 bases, the J end lost 2 bases, and 14 bases lay between the germline ends. Germline CDR1 is SGHRS and CDR2 is YFSETQ. The CDR3 sequence: CASSGHRRTTDTQYF. CDR3 coding DNA: TGCGCCAGCAGCGGACACAGGAGGACCACAGATACGCAGTATTTT. The entire variable domain, with the rest obtained from reference TRBV5-1 and TRBJ2-3, is as follows: KAGVTQTPRYLIKTRGQQVTLSCSPISGHRSVSWYQQTPGQGLQFLFEYFSETQRNKGNFPGRFSGRQFSNSRSEMNVSTLELGDSALYLCASSGHRRTTDTQYFGPGTRLTVL.

The chain uses TRBV15 and TRBJ2-7, with TRBD1 identical over 7 bases. There are 15 residues in the CDR3. Germline V gene sequence: CDR1 LNHNV, CDR2 YYDKDF (reference sequence). V trimming: 5 bases; J trimming: 0 bases; junction bases outside the gene matches: 7. In DNA, the CDR3 is TGTGCCACCAGCGCTCGGGACAGAAGCTCCTACGAGCAGTACTTC. It translates to CATSARDRSSYEQYF. The full variable domain, with the rest looked up from reference TRBV15 and TRBJ2-7, is DAMVIQNPRYQVTQFGKPVTLSCSQTLNHNVMYWYQQKSSQAPKLLFHYYDKDFNNEADTPDNFQSRRPNTSFCFLDIRSPGLGDTAMYLCATSARDRSSYEQYFGPGTRLTVT.

About this clonotype: The junction and the germline gene differ at one end; a read error may be behind it. The rearrangement links TRBV5-5 to TRBJ2-5; 9 nucleotides align to TRBD2. Germline V gene lookup returns CDR1 SGHKS and CDR2 YYEKEE (reference sequence). The CDR3 contains 17 residues. CDR3 loop: CASSSLVVAGASETQYF. The DNA of the CDR3 is TGTGCTAGCAGCTCCCTGGTCGTAGCGGGAGCGTCCGAGACCCAGTACTTC.

This rearrangement joins TRBV12-3 or TRBV12-4 to TRBJ2-1; no clear D gene. The V end was cut by 3 bases, the J end by 9 bases, with 3 bases between. The CDR3 totals 10 residues. The CDR3 DNA is TGTGCCAGCAGTTTTTCTGAGCAGTTCTTC. Translated: CASSFSEQFF.

This clonotype was seen only once. The CDR3 loop is CSADTGGGYNEQFF. CDR3 sequence (DNA): TGCAGTGCTGATACAGGGGGCGGTTACAATGAGCAGTTCTTC. This sequence joins TRBV20-1 and TRBJ2-1, with 9 bases matching TRBD1. The J segment lost 4 bases and the V segment lost 5 bases, leaving 6 bases of the junction unmatched. CDR3 length: 14 amino acids. Germline values: CDR1 DFQATT, CDR2 SNEGSKA (reference sequence).

Turning to this clonotype: Germline and junction disagree at one end, which may indicate a read error. V gene TRBV13 combines with J gene TRBJ1-2, with TRBD1 as a possible D gene (5 bases). The CDR3 sequence is 13 residues long. The germline V gene encodes CDR1 PRHDT and CDR2 FYEKMQ (reference sequence). Here the CDR3 reads CASTPGVNYGYNF. The DNA of the CDR3 is TGTGCCAGCACCCCGGGGGTTAACTATGGCTACAACTTC.

This rearrangement joins TRBV9 to TRBJ2-3; maybe TRBD1 (6 bases). Germline CDR1 reads SGDLS; CDR2 reads YYNGEE. The CDR3 contains 14 residues. Between the trimmed V and J ends, which lost 2 bases and 8 bases, there was a span of 15 bases. For the CDR3, the DNA is TGTGCCAGCAGCGTGAACAGGGCCACGGGTACGCAGTATTTT. Amino acid sequence: CASSVNRATGTQYF.

The sample holds a few counts of this clonotype. The chain joins TRBV20-1 to TRBJ2-1, with 13 nucleotides matching TRBD2. The length of the CDR3 is 15 residues. The V gene end was trimmed by 5 bases and the J gene end by 1 base; junction bases not matched to a gene: 2. Looked up from germline, CDR1 is DFQATT and CDR2 is SNEGSKA (reference sequence). The CDR3 nucleotides are TGCAGTGCTGGGACTAGCGGGATTTCCTACAATGAGCAGTTCTTC. It is translated as CSAGTSGISYNEQFF.

This sequence joins TRBV6-5 and TRBJ1-1; D unclear. Germline loops: CDR1 MNHEY, CDR2 SVGAGI. This CDR3 region has 13 residues. The V and J ends lost 7 bases and 0 bases respectively, with 9 bases between them. CDR3 coding DNA: TGTGCCAGCAACCTCGGGGTGAACACTGAAGCTTTCTTT. This encodes CASNLGVNTEAFF.

The chain couples TRBV7-2 to TRBJ2-1; a weak D match, TRBD1 (6 bases). The germline V gene has CDR1 SGHTA and CDR2 FQGNSA. There are 17 residues in the CDR3. Trimming stripped 2 bases from V and 2 bases from J, with 16 bases between. The CDR3 nucleotides are TGTGCCAGCAGCTTACCCCAGGGGCCCAGGGCCTACAATGAGCAGTTCTTC. Encoded protein: CASSLPQGPRAYNEQFF.

The rearrangement uses TRBV20-1 and TRBJ2-3; TRBD1 agrees at 7 bases. V trimming: 3 bases; J trimming: 1 base; junction bases outside the gene matches: 13. Germline lookup yields CDR1 DFQATT and CDR2 SNEGSKA (reference sequence). The CDR3 is made up of 17 amino acids. The CDR3 sequence: CSARCFPGQSCTDTQYF. The CDR3, as DNA: TGCAGTGCTAGGTGTTTTCCGGGACAGTCTTGCACAGATACGCAGTATTTT.

The chain has TRBV5-6 and TRBJ2-2, with D perhaps TRBD2 (5 bases). Germline CDR1 reads SGHDT; CDR2 reads YYEEEE. The CDR3 totals 17 residues. Trimming left V 5 bases short and J 4 bases short, with 21 bases between. CDR3 sequence reads: CASSYFSAGGVTGELFF. The CDR3 DNA sequence: TGTGCCAGCAGTTATTTTAGCGCAGGAGGAGTCACCGGGGAGCTGTTTTTT.

V is TRBV7-3 and J is TRBJ1-1; 10 positions agree with TRBD1. After removal of 8 bases from V and 3 bases from J, the junction contained 12 bases not matched to a gene. The CDR3 sequence is 16 residues long. Germline V CDR1 and CDR2: SGHTA, FQGTGA. The CDR3 reads CASSPGTGVIDTEAFF. DNA for the CDR3: TGTGCCAGCTCGCCCGGGACAGGGGTTATCGACACTGAAGCTTTCTTT.

The chain combines TRBV9 with TRBJ2-5, with D possibly being TRBD1 or TRBD2 (5 bases each). The assigned J gene may be wrong: the sequence end matches TRBJ2-7 better. From germline, CDR1 is SGDLS and CDR2 YYNGEE. CDR3 length: 14 residues. CDR3 in DNA: TGTGCCAGCAGCGAGGCGGGTCAGGGCTACGAGCAGTACTTC. As protein: CASSEAGQGYEQYF.

The V gene is TRBV3-1, the J gene TRBJ2-4, with D uncertain. V was trimmed by 2 bases and J by 0 bases, leaving 8 bases between them. CDR3 length: 15 residues. The germline CDR1 and CDR2 sequences are LGHDT and YNNKEL (reference sequence). The CDR3 loop is CASSQSELAKNIQYF. The DNA of the CDR3 is TGTGCCAGCAGCCAATCGGAACTAGCCAAAAACATTCAGTACTTC.

This clonotype turned up a few times. V gene TRBV5-1 combines with J gene TRBJ2-1; TRBD2 matches at 8 bases. CDR1 SGHRS and CDR2 YFSETQ come from the germline V gene. V gave up 4 bases and J gave up 4 bases; unmatched junction bases: 7. The CDR3 covers 15 residues. The CDR3 DNA sequence: TGCGCCAGCAGCGGAGGGACTAGGGGATACAATGAGCAGTTCTTC. Translating it yields CASSGGTRGYNEQFF.

This clonotype was observed once. The CDR3 is CASSSLGGVYGYTF. The CDR3, as DNA: TGTGCCAGCAGCTCCCTTGGAGGAGTCTATGGCTACACCTTC. The chain combines TRBV11-2 with TRBJ1-2; D is uncertain. V lost 4 bases to trimming and J lost 4 bases, with 13 bases between them. Germline V CDR1 and CDR2: SGHAT, FQNNGV. The length of the CDR3 is 14 residues. Full variable domain (remainder filled in from reference TRBV11-2 and TRBJ1-2): EAGVAQSPRYKIIEKRQSVAFWCNPISGHATLYWYQQILGQGPKLLIQFQNNGVVDDSQLPKDRFSAERLKGVDSTLKIQPAKLEDSAVYLCASSSLGGVYGYTFGSGTRLTVV.

This chain uses TRBV5-1 with TRBJ2-7, with TRBD2 matching over 10 bases. The germline gives CDR1 SGHRS, CDR2 YFSETQ. The CDR3 is 15 amino acids. V dropped 4 bases and J dropped 7; count of bases not matched to a gene: 11. Here the CDR3 reads CASSRSSGSDNEQYF. The CDR3 DNA reads as TGCGCCAGCAGCAGGTCTAGCGGGAGTGACAATGAGCAGTACTTC.

This rearrangement joins TRBV10-3 to TRBJ2-1; 7 positions match TRBD2. V gave up 3 bases and J gave up 1 base; unmatched junction bases: 3. The CDR3 covers 15 residues. Per germline, CDR1 ENHRY and CDR2 SYGVKD. Here the CDR3 DNA reads TGTGCCATCAGTGAACCGGGACTATCCTACAATGAGCAGTTCTTC. This encodes CAISEPGLSYNEQFF.

This rearrangement joins TRBV6-5 to TRBJ1-2; 7 nucleotides match TRBD1. The CDR3 is made up of 12 amino acids. Per the germline V gene, CDR1 is MNHEY and CDR2 is SVGAGI. V lost 6 bases and J lost 4; bases outside the gene matches: 2. The CDR3 DNA reads TGTGCCAGCAGACAGGGGCTCTATGGCTACACCTTC. This sequence encodes CASRQGLYGYTF.

This chain links TRBV11-2 with TRBJ2-5; 10 nucleotides agree with TRBD1. V lost 3 bases to trimming and J lost 2 bases; unmatched junction nucleotides: 21. This CDR3 is built from 21 residues. The germline V gene encodes CDR1 SGHAT and CDR2 FQNNGV. CDR3 sequence reads: CASSFTPGQGWKTGLQETQYF. For the CDR3, the DNA is TGTGCCAGCAGCTTTACACCGGGACAGGGGTGGAAGACAGGTTTGCAAGAGACCCAGTACTTC.

V usage is TRBV15 and J usage is TRBJ2-3; the match to TRBD2 covers 12 bases. Germline V gene lookup returns CDR1 LNHNV and CDR2 YYDKDF (reference sequence). V was pared by 1 base and J by 1 base, with 0 bases of the junction left unmatched. CDR3 length: 16 residues. The chain's CDR3 is CATSRGTSGGTDTQYF. For the CDR3, the DNA is TGTGCCACCAGCAGAGGGACTAGCGGGGGCACAGATACGCAGTATTTT.

The chain employs TRBV3-1 and TRBJ2-5; D uncertain. CDR1 and CDR2 (germline): LGHDT, YNNKEL (reference sequence). The V end was cut by 0 bases, the J end by 4 bases, with 6 bases between. The CDR3 runs to 13 residues. In DNA form, the CDR3 reads TGTGCCAGCAGCCAAGACGTCATAGAGACCCAGTACTTC. Translation: CASSQDVIETQYF.

The rearrangement links TRBV9 to TRBJ2-1; a weak D match, TRBD2 (5 bases). Looked up from germline, CDR1 is SGDLS and CDR2 is YYNGEE. Deletions cut 6 bases from V and 5 bases from J, with 15 bases between. The CDR3 has 14 amino acids. The chain's CDR3 is CASTPGNLDNEQFF. The CDR3 nucleotides read TGTGCCAGCACCCCCGGGAACCTTGACAATGAGCAGTTCTTC.